The rows below give T cell receptor beta chains drawn from one sample of a study of cytomegalovirus exposure and HLA in healthy donors. This table comes from immunoSEQ multiplex PCR, and its TCRdb copy is limited to in-frame clones, with some not included. The repertoire holds about 250,000 clones, about 90% seen once, with 9.5% to 15% in the top ten. The specimen was PBMCs. These receptors were taken from a man aged 18-30 years in good health and CMV-seropositive. CDR3s leave out the opening cysteine and the closing phenylalanine or tryptophan.

cdr3_aa,v_call
ASRRTGNEQF,TRBV2
ASSLFGQVNQPQH,TRBV5-1
ASSFLTGGGTEAF,TRBV27
ASASRGARVFSTDTQY,TRBV10-1
ASSPTGGEGEAF,TRBV18
ASSQEGFPYNKNIQY,TRBV13
ASSVGYGTDTQY,TRBV9
ASSSRQGSSYEQY,TRBV6-1
SVDRVRETQY,TRBV29-1
ASSDRGRETQY,TRBV2
AIKVTGDSEQY,TRBV10-3
SVRARTEAF,TRBV20-1
ASSMGQGYDIEKLF,TRBV5-1
ASSGVGVQETQY,TRBV9
ASSPRVAYGYT,TRBV7-2
ASSGANRQY,TRBV2
ASSQDGANVLT,TRBV6-6
ASSPRTSGYNEQF,TRBV5-1
ASSSPSTGNTEAF,TRBV5-4
ASSYPRVLPYSNQPQH,TRBV28
ATSRDGREKLF,TRBV15
ASSLRESADTQY,TRBV7-6
ATSRDRGGGEKLF,TRBV15
SVGTVMTGELF,TRBV29-1
ASSLDQRSYGYT,TRBV5-1
ASSDKRERGANVLT,TRBV6-4
ASSRPGSGANVLT,TRBV5-4
ASSLVRQASFYGYT,TRBV5-1
ASSPRQGWNEQY,TRBV6-5
ASSLIQLASGELF,TRBV28
ASSLTGTDDTHYGYT,TRBV28
ASSLTDGNTEAF,TRBV7-9
ASSQDRILNTEAF,TRBV14
AWVEGLRTDTQY,TRBV30
ASSQGAPSNQPQH,TRBV2
ASSFRGGNEKLF,TRBV28
ASTGGNTIY,TRBV6-5
ASSLTSTLSYEQY,TRBV7-9
ASSLGLAAGELF,TRBV7-9
ASSLGGGRDRVYNEQF,TRBV7-9
ASSLYGTSGETQY,TRBV11-1
ASSESRYTDTQY,TRBV2